Each of the 32 T cell receptor beta chains below was sequenced from the same sample in a study of cytomegalovirus exposure and HLA in healthy donors. 60 Vbeta and 13 Jbeta primers were used in PCR. Repertoires were generated with immunoSEQ multiplex PCR, while TCRdb's copy carries only in-frame clones and drops some. The sample shows some 45,000 clones, around 50% of them seen only once. The specimen was PBMCs. These TCRs come from a human donor in good health.

This clone has only a few counts. CDR3 coding DNA: TGTGCCAGCAGCTTGAGGCGGAACAGGGGGCAGGGAACCTTCTACGAGCAGTACTTC. Protein: CASSLRRNRGQGTFYEQYF. This chain uses TRBV5-6 with TRBJ2-7; 9 bases fit TRBD1. Germline V gene sequence: CDR1 SGHDT, CDR2 YYEEEE. The CDR3 is 19 residues long. V gave up 1 base and J gave up 3 bases; unmatched junction bases: 17.

Remarks on this clone: Germline is not matched at one junction end, which may reflect a read error. Other nucleotide sequences in the sample specify the same CDR3. V gene TRBV19 combines with J gene TRBJ1-1; D unresolved. The germline CDR1 and CDR2 sequences are LNHDA and SQIVND (reference sequence). The CDR3 contains 16 residues. CDR3 sequence: CASSTGLLGEYTEAFF. For the CDR3, the DNA is TGTGCCAGTAGTACTGGTCTTCTCGGGGAGTACACTGAAGCCTTCTTT. Full variable domain (outside the CDR3, taken from reference TRBV19 and TRBJ1-1): DGGITQSPKYLFRKEGQNVTLSCEQNLNHDAMYWYRQDPGQGLRLIYYSQIVNDFQKGDIAEGYSVSREKKESFPLTVTSAQKNPTAFYLCASSTGLLGEYTEAFFGQGTRLTVV.

The V gene is TRBV10-3, the J gene TRBJ2-3, with D possibly TRBD2 on 6 matching bases. Germline V gene sequence: CDR1 ENHRY, CDR2 SYGVKD. The V end lost 7 bases, the J end lost 4 bases, and 15 bases lay between the germline ends. The CDR3 sequence is 14 residues long. Written as DNA, the CDR3 is TGTGCCATCAAGAGGGACGGGGGTGCAGATACGCAGTATTTT. It is translated as CAIKRDGGADTQYF.

The chain carries TRBV7-6 and TRBJ1-2, with D maybe TRBD1 (5 bases). This CDR3 is built from 15 residues. Germline-derived CDR1 and CDR2 are SGHVS and FNYEAQ. V lost 5 bases and J 8 bases, leaving 21 bases between the germline ends. The CDR3 sequence: CASSATTVGHHGYTF. DNA of the CDR3: TGTGCCAGCAGCGCCACGACAGTCGGGCATCACGGCTACACCTTC. The variable domain in full, with the rest retrieved from reference TRBV7-6 and TRBJ1-2, is GAGVSQSPRYKVTKRGQDVALRCDPISGHVSLYWYRQALGQGPEFLTYFNYEAQQDKSGLPNDRFSAERPEGSISTLTIQRTEQRDSAMYRCASSATTVGHHGYTFGSGTRLTVV.

The rearrangement uses TRBV7-3 and TRBJ2-4; TRBD1 agrees at 9 bases. Germline loops: CDR1 SGHTA, CDR2 FQGTGA. The CDR3 extends over 15 amino acids. V was pared by 5 bases and J by 4 bases, with 6 bases of the junction left unmatched. CDR3 nucleotide sequence: TGTGCCAGCAGCGAAACCGGGACAGGGAAAAACATTCAGTACTTC. Residues: CASSETGTGKNIQYF. The full variable domain, with the rest looked up from reference TRBV7-3 and TRBJ2-4, is GAGVSQTPSNKVTEKGKYVELRCDPISGHTALYWYRQSLGQGPEFLIYFQGTGAADDSGLPNDRFFAVRPEGSVSTLKIQRTERGDSAVYLCASSETGTGKNIQYFGAGTRLSVL.

This clone was seen a single time. The junction departs from germline at one end; a sequencing error may be responsible. The chain couples TRBV7-9 to TRBJ1-2; TRBD1 might be the D (5 bases). CDR3 length: 10 amino acids. The germline V gene encodes CDR1 SEHNR and CDR2 FQNEAQ (reference sequence). CDR3 in amino acids: CASSLVGLHF. Written as DNA, the CDR3 is TGTGCCAGCAGCTTAGTGGGGCTACACTTC.

The chain carries TRBV7-9 and TRBJ1-3, with unresolved D. This CDR3 contains 13 residues. V lost 5 bases to trimming and J lost 4 bases, with 9 bases between them. Germline CDR1 and CDR2: SEHNR and FQNEAQ (reference sequence). The CDR3 protein is CASSGRAGNTIYF. The CDR3 coding sequence is TGTGCCAGCAGCGGTCGAGCCGGAAACACCATATATTTT.

The genes are TRBV11-2 and TRBJ2-1; TRBD1 is a possible D gene (6 bases). The ends were cut back, 8 bases at V and 2 bases at J, with 16 bases in the middle. The CDR3 covers 15 residues. From germline, CDR1 is SGHAT and CDR2 FQNNGV. The CDR3 region is CASLSPGVAYNEQFF. The CDR3 coding sequence is TGTGCCAGCCTTTCACCAGGGGTCGCCTACAATGAGCAGTTCTTC.

The chain links TRBV7-9 to TRBJ2-5; tentatively, D is TRBD1 (7 bases). CDR3 length: 17 amino acids. Looked up from germline, CDR1 is SEHNR and CDR2 is FQNEAQ (reference sequence). V was cut by 6 bases and J by 2 bases, with 22 bases left in between. In DNA form, the CDR3 reads TGTGCCAGCAGAAGGGCGGAGGGGGCTGGAAATCAAGAGACCCAGTACTTC. As protein: CASRRAEGAGNQETQYF.

The chain couples TRBV20-1 to TRBJ2-1; D is undetermined. Trimming took off 5 bases at V and 7 bases at J, with 6 bases between the two ends. The CDR3 loop spans 10 amino acids. Germline V gene data show CDR1 as DFQATT and CDR2 as SNEGSKA (reference sequence). The CDR3 sequence is CSAERNEQFF. The CDR3 nucleotides read TGCAGTGCTGAGAGAAATGAGCAGTTCTTC.

The chain uses TRBV6-5 and TRBJ2-7, with 7 bases that match TRBD1. CDR1 and CDR2 (germline): MNHEY, SVGAGI. The CDR3 is made up of 13 amino acids. V shed 2 bases and J 5 bases; nucleotides not matched to a gene: 3. This CDR3 is CASSYRQGNEQYF. The CDR3 DNA follows: TGTGCCAGCAGTTACCGACAGGGCAACGAGCAGTACTTC.

The chain is built from TRBV9 and TRBJ2-5, with D perhaps TRBD2 (6 bases). Germline CDR1 reads SGDLS; CDR2 reads YYNGEE. Between the trimmed V and J ends, which lost 4 bases and 1 base, there was a span of 14 bases. CDR3 length: 15 residues. Written as DNA, the CDR3 is TGTGCCAGCAGCTCAAAAGCGGGCCCCCAAGAGACCCAGTACTTC. Amino acids: CASSSKAGPQETQYF.

The chain links TRBV5-6 to TRBJ1-5; TRBD1 might be the D (6 bases). Trimming took off 0 bases at V and 7 bases at J, with 11 bases between the two ends. The germline V gene encodes CDR1 SGHDT and CDR2 YYEEEE. This CDR3 comprises 14 residues. CDR3 nucleotide sequence: TGTGCCAGCAGCTTGGAGGGGACAAGGCAGCCCCAGCATTTT. It encodes CASSLEGTRQPQHF.

This clone was picked up one time. The chain employs TRBV5-4 and TRBJ1-1, with 7 bases matching TRBD1. This CDR3 comprises 14 residues. CDR1 and CDR2 from the germline V gene are SGHNT and YYREEE (reference sequence). The V segment lost 0 bases and the J segment 4 bases; nucleotides outside the gene matches: 3. CDR3: CASSLDAGGTEAFF. CDR3 nucleotides: TGTGCCAGCAGCTTGGACGCAGGGGGCACTGAAGCTTTCTTT.

The chain has TRBV21-1 and TRBJ2-4; the table names TRBD2, a call not compared with the DNA. TRBV21-1 is termed a pseudogene. The CDR3 totals 17 residues. The CDR3 loop is CASSKDWSNRDKNIQYF. CDR3 in DNA: TGTGCCAGCAGCAAAGATTGGTCGAATCGGGATAAAAACATTCAGTACTTC.

V and J are TRBV4-1 and TRBJ2-7; possible D gene TRBD2, 6 bases. In germline, CDR1 is MGHRA, CDR2 YSYEKL. Trimming cost V 1 base and J 1 base, with 14 bases left between them. The CDR3 consists of 16 residues. The CDR3 protein is CASSQAVSGTSYEQYF. The CDR3 DNA is TGCGCCAGCAGCCAAGCCGTGTCTGGGACTTCCTACGAGCAGTACTTC.

This chain links TRBV27 with TRBJ1-2; D gene uncertain. Germline values: CDR1 MNHEY, CDR2 SMNVEV (reference sequence). Trimming left V 10 bases short and J 7 bases short, with 13 bases between. The CDR3 covers 11 residues. This chain's CDR3 is CATFFSGGYTF. CDR3 in DNA: TGTGCCACCTTCTTCTCGGGTGGCTACACCTTC.

The table lists this clone with a count of one. The chain employs TRBV6-5 and TRBJ2-5; TRBD2 matches at 9 bases. The CDR3 is 12 amino acids. The germline V gene has CDR1 MNHEY and CDR2 SVGAGI. The V and J ends lost 7 bases and 5 bases, in that order; junction bases with no gene match: 2. DNA of the CDR3: TGTGCCAGCACCAGCGGGAGGGAGACCCAGTACTTC. Translating gives CASTSGRETQYF.

The chain uses TRBV6-5 and TRBJ2-1, with D maybe TRBD2 (5 bases). Looked up from germline, CDR1 is MNHEY and CDR2 is SVGAGI. V lost 0 bases and J lost 9, with 18 bases in between. This CDR3 has 16 residues. Here the CDR3 reads CASSYSPTTGGGEQFF. The CDR3 coding sequence is TGTGCCAGCAGTTACTCCCCTACGACCGGAGGCGGTGAGCAGTTCTTC.

There are a few counts of this clone. The gene calls are TRBV10-3 and TRBJ1-1, with D perhaps TRBD1 (5 bases). Germline CDR1 is ENHRY and CDR2 is SYGVKD. The V and J ends lost 2 bases and 6 bases respectively, with 10 bases between them. The CDR3 consists of 13 residues. The CDR3 nucleotides read TGTGCCATCAGTGAGGCAGGGAGGCCTGAAGCTTTCTTT. Protein product: CAISEAGRPEAFF.

The chain employs TRBV15 and TRBJ1-4; D gene unclear. The V gene's germline CDR1 is LNHNV and CDR2 YYDKDF (reference sequence). With 1 base removed from V and 7 bases from J, the gap between germline ends came to 13 bases. This CDR3 contains 15 residues. The chain's CDR3 is CATSRGGGLGEKLFF. DNA of the CDR3: TGTGCCACCAGCAGAGGCGGCGGGTTAGGTGAAAAACTGTTTTTT.

The sample holds a few counts of this clone. The chain recombines TRBV2 with TRBJ1-5; D perhaps matches TRBD1 (6 bases). Trimming took 8 bases from V and 4 from J, leaving 18 bases between them. Germline V gene sequence: CDR1 SNHLY, CDR2 FYNNEI. This CDR3 region has 15 residues. The CDR3, as DNA: TGTGCCAGCGGGCGGGCATTGACAGGTAATCAGCCCCAGCATTTT. Translation gives CASGRALTGNQPQHF.

The chain links TRBV28 to TRBJ1-4; TRBD1 matches at 7 bases. The CDR3 is 16 amino acids. CDR1 and CDR2 (germline): MDHEN, SYDVKM. With V trimmed by 5 bases and J by 5 bases, 11 bases remained unmatched. CDR3 loop: CASSPRRGGGNEKLFF. In nucleotides, the CDR3 is TGTGCCAGCAGTCCCCGACGAGGGGGCGGGAATGAAAAACTGTTTTTT.

In this sample, this clone turned up a few times. This chain joins TRBV6-5 and TRBJ2-5; 9 nucleotides line up with TRBD1. The CDR3 consists of 14 residues. Germline CDR1 and CDR2: MNHEY and SVGAGI. With 4 bases clipped from V and 4 bases from J, the junction kept 4 bases outside the gene matches. The CDR3 protein is CASSSATGGETQYF. DNA of the CDR3: TGTGCCAGCAGTTCGGCGACAGGGGGAGAGACCCAGTACTTC.

The chain combines TRBV13 with TRBJ2-5; 8 nucleotides match TRBD2. CDR3 length equals 15 residues. Germline V gives CDR1 PRHDT, CDR2 FYEKMQ (reference sequence). V lost 1 base and J lost 5; bases outside the gene matches: 6. CDR3 nucleotides: TGTGCCAGCAGCTTAGCCGGGAGGGCCGAGGAGACCCAGTACTTC. Residues: CASSLAGRAEETQYF.

The chain recombines TRBV7-2 with TRBJ2-7; perhaps TRBD1 as D (6 bases). The CDR3 spans 15 residues. V shed 6 bases and J shed 2 bases, with 17 bases lying between them. CDR1 is SGHTA and CDR2 is FQGNSA in the germline V gene. The CDR3 DNA reads as TGTGCCAGCAGACCTGGACTTGCAGGGGCCTACGAGCAGTACTTC. Translating it yields CASRPGLAGAYEQYF.

The chain uses TRBV7-3 and TRBJ2-1, with 7 nucleotides matching TRBD2. The CDR3 extends over 16 amino acids. V gave up 2 bases and J gave up 4 bases; unmatched junction bases: 8. Germline CDR1 reads SGHTA; CDR2 reads FQGTGA. The CDR3 here is CASSLRKAGRYNEQFF. CDR3 nucleotide sequence: TGTGCCAGCAGCTTACGGAAAGCGGGGCGATACAATGAGCAGTTCTTC.

In its sample, this clone was seen a few times. The chain carries TRBV5-6 and TRBJ2-5, with TRBD2 identical over 12 bases. V was clipped by 4 bases and J by 2 bases; unmatched bases: 9. Germline V gives CDR1 SGHDT, CDR2 YYEEEE. The CDR3 runs 17 residues. Here the CDR3 reads CASSAGLGLAGQETQYF. CDR3 coding DNA: TGTGCCAGCAGCGCAGGACTCGGACTAGCGGGGCAAGAGACCCAGTACTTC.

This clone has only a few counts. The genes are TRBV5-1 and TRBJ1-1, with 7 positions matching TRBD1. V shed 4 bases, J shed 5 bases, and the junction held 11 bases outside the gene matches. Per the germline V gene, CDR1 is SGHRS and CDR2 is YFSETQ. The CDR3 is made up of 15 amino acids. The CDR3 bases are TGCGCCAGCAGCAGATTCAGGGGGGAGAGGACTGAAGCTTTCTTT. Protein product: CASSRFRGERTEAFF.

This clone was detected only once. The chain combines TRBV4-1 with TRBJ2-1; TRBD2 aligns across 8 bases. The CDR3 covers 17 residues. Trimming cost V 6 bases and J 0 bases; bases outside gene matches: 10. CDR1 MGHRA and CDR2 YSYEKL come from the germline V gene. In DNA form, the CDR3 reads TGCGCCAGCAGACTTACTAGCGGACCTAGCTCCTACAATGAGCAGTTCTTC. Protein product: CASRLTSGPSSYNEQFF.

This rearrangement joins TRBV4-3 to TRBJ2-5; 7 bases are a match to TRBD1. CDR3 size: 16 residues. The germline CDR1 and CDR2 sequences are LGHNA and YSLEER. Trimming took 3 bases from V and 8 from J; bases not matched to a gene: 15. The CDR3 DNA is TGCGCCAGCAGCCAGGTTCTATCGACAGGGAGCGACACCCAGTACTTC. Protein sequence: CASSQVLSTGSDTQYF.

This clone was detected a few times. The chain joins TRBV9 to TRBJ2-1; weak D call: TRBD2 (5 bases). Trimming took off 0 bases at V and 1 base at J, with 11 bases between the two ends. The CDR3 is made up of 16 amino acids. CDR1 and CDR2 from the germline V gene are SGDLS and YYNGEE. The CDR3 DNA sequence: TGTGCCAGCAGCGTAGCCGGGGTAGGTTCCTACAATGAGCAGTTCTTC. Amino acid sequence: CASSVAGVGSYNEQFF.